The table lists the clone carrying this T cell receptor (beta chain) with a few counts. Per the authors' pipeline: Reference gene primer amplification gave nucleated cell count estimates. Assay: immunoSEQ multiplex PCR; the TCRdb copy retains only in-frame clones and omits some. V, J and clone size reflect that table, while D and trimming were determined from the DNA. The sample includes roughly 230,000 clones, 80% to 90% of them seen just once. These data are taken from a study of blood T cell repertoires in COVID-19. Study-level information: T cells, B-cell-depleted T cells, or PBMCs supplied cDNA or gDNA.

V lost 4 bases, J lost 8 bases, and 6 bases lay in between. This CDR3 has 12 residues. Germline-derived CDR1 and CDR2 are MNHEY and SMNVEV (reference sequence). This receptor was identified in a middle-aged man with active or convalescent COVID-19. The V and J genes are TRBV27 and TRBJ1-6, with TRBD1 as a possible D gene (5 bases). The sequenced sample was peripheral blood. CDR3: CASSSGYSPLHF. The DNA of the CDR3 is TGTGCCAGCAGTTCAGGGTATTCACCCCTCCACTTT.